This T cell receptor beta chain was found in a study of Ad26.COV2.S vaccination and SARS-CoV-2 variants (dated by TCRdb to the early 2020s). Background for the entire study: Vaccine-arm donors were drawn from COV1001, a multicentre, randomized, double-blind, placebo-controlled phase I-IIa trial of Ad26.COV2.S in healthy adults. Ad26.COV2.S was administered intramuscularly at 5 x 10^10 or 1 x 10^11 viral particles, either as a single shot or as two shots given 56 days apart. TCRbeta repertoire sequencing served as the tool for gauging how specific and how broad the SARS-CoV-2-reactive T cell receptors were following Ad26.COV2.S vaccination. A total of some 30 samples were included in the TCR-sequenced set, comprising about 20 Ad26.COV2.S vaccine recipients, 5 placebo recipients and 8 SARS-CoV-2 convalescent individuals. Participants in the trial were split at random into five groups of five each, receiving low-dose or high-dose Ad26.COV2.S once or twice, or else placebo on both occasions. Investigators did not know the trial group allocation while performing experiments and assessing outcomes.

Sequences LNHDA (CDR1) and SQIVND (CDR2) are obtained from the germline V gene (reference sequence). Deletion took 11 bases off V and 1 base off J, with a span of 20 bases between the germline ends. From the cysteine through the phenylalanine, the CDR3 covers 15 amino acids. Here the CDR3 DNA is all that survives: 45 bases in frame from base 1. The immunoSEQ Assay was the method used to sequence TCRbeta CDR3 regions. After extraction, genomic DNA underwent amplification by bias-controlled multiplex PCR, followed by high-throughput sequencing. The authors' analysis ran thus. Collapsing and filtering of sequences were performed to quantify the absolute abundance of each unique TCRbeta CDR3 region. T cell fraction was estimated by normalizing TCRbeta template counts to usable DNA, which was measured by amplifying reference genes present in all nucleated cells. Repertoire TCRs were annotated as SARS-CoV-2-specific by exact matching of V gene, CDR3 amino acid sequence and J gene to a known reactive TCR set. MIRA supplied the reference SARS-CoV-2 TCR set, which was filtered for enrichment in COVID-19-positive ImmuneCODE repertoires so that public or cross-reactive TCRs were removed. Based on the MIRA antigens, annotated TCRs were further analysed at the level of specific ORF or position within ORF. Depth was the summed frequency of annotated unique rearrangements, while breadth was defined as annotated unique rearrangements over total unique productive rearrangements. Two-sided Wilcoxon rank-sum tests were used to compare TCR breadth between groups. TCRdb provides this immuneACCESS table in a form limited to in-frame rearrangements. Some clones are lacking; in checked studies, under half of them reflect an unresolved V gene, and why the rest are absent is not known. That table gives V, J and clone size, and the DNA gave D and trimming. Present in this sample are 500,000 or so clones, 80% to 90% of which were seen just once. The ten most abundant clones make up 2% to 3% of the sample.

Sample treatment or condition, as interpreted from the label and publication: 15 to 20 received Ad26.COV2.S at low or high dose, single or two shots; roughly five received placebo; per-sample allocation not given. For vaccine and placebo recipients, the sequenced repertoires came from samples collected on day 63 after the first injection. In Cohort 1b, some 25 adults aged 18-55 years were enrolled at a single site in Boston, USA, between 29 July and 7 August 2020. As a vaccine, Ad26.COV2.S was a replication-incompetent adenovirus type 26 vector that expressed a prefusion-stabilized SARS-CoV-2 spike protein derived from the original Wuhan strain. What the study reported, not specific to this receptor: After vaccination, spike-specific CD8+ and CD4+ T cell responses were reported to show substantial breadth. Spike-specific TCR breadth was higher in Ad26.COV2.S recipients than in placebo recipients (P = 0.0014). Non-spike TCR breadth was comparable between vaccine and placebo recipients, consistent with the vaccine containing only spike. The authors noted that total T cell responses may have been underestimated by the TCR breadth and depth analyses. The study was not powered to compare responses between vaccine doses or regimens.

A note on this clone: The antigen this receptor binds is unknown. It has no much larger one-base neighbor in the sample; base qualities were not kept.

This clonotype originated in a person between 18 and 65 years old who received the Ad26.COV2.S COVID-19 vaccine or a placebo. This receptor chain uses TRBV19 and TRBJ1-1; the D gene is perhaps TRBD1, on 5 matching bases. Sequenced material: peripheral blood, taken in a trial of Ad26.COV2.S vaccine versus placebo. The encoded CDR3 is CASALAGRRNTEAFF. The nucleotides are TGTGCCTCTGCCCTGGCGGGACGGCGGAACACTGAAGCTTTCTTT.